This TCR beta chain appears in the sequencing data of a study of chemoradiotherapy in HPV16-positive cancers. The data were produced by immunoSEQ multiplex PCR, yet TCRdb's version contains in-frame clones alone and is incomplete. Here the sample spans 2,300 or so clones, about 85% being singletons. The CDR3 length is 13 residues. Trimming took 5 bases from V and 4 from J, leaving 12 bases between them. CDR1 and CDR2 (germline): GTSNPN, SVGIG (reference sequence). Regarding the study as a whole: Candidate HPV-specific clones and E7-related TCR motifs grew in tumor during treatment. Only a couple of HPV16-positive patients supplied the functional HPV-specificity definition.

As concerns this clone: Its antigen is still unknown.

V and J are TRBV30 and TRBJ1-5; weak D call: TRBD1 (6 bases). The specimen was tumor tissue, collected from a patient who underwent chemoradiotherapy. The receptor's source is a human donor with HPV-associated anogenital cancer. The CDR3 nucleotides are TGTGCCTGGGGACAGAGCCCTAATCAGCCCCAGCATTTT. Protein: CAWGQSPNQPQHF.